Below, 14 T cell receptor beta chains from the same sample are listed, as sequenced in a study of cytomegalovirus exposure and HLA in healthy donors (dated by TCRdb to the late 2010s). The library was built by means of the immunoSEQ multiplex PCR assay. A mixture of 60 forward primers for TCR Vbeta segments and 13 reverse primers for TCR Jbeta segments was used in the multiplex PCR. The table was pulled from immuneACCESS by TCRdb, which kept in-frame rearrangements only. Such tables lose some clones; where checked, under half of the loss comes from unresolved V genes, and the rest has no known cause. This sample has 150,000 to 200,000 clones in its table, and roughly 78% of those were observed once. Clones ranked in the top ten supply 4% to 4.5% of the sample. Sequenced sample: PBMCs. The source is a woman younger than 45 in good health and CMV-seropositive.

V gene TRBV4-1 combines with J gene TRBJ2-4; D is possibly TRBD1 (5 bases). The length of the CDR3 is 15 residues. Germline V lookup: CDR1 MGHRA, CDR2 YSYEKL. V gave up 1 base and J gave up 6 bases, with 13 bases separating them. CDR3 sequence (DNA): TGCGCCAGCAGCCAAGTAGGGCAGGGCCGAAACATTCAGTACTTC. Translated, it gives CASSQVGQGRNIQYF.

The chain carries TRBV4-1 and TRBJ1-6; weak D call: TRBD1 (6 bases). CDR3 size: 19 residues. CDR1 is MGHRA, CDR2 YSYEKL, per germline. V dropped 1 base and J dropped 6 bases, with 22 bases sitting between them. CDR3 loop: CASSQVLNLGQKLNSPLHF. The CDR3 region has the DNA TGCGCCAGCAGCCAAGTCCTCAATCTTGGACAGAAGCTTAATTCACCCCTCCACTTT.

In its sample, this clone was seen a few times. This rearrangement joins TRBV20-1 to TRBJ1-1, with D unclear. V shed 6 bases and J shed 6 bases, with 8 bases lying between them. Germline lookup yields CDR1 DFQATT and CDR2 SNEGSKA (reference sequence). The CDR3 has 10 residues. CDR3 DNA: TGCAGTGCCCCGGTCCCTGAAGCTTTCTTT. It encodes CSAPVPEAFF.

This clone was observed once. The CDR3 sequence: CASSPSTSGIGGELFF. The CDR3, as DNA: TGCGCCAGCAGCCCCTCGACTAGCGGGATTGGCGGGGAGCTGTTTTTT. The rearrangement links TRBV4-1 to TRBJ2-2, with 11 bases fitting TRBD2. The CDR3 runs 16 residues. In germline, CDR1 is MGHRA, CDR2 YSYEKL. The ends lost 4 bases at V and 7 bases at J; junction bases unmatched: 8.

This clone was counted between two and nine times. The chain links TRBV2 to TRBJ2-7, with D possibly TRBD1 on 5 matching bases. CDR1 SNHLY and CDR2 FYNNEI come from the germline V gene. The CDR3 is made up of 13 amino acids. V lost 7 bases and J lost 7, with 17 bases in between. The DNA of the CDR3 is TGTGCCAGCACAACGTGGGGCCTTGGGGAGCAGTACTTC. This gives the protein CASTTWGLGEQYF.

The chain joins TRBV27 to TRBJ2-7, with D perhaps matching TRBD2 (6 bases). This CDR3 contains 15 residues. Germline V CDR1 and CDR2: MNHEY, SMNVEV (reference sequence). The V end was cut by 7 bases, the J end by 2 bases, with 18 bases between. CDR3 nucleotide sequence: TGTGCCAGCACCCCGTCCGGGAGATTCCCCTACGAGCAGTACTTC. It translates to CASTPSGRFPYEQYF.

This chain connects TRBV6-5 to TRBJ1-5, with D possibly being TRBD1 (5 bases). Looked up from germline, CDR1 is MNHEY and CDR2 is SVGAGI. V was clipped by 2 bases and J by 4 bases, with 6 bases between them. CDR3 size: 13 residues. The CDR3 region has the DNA TGTGCCAGCAGTTACAACAGGAATCAGCCCCAGCATTTT. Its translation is CASSYNRNQPQHF.

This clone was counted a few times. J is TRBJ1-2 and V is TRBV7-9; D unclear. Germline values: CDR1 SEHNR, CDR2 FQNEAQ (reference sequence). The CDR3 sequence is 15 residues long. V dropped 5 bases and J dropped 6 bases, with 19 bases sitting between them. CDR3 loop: CASSHGAGLEDGYTF. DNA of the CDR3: TGTGCCAGCAGCCACGGAGCGGGGTTGGAGGATGGCTACACCTTC.

CDR3 bases: TGTGCCAGCAGCTCGGATCCGGGGCCGGGGGTCCAGTACTTC. Its protein is CASSSDPGPGVQYF. The chain combines TRBV11-3 with TRBJ2-5; D might be TRBD2 (6 bases). The CDR3 sequence is 14 residues long. Germline values: CDR1 SGHNT, CDR2 YENEEA. With 4 bases removed from V and 10 bases from J, the gap between germline ends came to 19 bases.

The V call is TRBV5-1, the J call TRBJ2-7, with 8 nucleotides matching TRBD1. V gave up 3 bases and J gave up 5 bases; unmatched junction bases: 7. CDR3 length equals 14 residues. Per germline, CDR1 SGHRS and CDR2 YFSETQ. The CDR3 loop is CASSSGQGWDEQYF. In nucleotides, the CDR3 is TGCGCCAGCAGCTCAGGACAGGGTTGGGACGAGCAGTACTTC.

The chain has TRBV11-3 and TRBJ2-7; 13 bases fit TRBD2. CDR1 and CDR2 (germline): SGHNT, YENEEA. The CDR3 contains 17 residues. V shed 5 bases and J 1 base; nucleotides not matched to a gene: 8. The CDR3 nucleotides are TGTGCCAGCAGCCCCGGGACTAGCGGGGCAATTTCCTACGAGCAGTACTTC. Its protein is CASSPGTSGAISYEQYF.

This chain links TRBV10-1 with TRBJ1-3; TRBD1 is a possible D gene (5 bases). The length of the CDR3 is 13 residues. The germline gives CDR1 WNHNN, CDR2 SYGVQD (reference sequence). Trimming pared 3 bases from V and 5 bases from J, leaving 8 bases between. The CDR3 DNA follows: TGCGCCAGCAGTGAAACAGGCAGAAACACCATATATTTT. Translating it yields CASSETGRNTIYF.

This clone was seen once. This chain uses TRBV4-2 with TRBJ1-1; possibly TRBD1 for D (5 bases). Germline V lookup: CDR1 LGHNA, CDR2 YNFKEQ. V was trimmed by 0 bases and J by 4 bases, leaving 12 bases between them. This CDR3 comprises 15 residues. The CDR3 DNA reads TGTGCCAGCAGCCAAGACCGGGACGGGGGCACTGAAGCTTTCTTT. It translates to CASSQDRDGGTEAFF.

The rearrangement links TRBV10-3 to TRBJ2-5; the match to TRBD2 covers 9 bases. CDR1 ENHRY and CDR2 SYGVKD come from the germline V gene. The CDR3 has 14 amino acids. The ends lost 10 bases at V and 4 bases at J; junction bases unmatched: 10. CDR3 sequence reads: CATGSSGGRETQYF. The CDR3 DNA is TGTGCCACCGGAAGTAGCGGGGGACGAGAGACCCAGTACTTC.